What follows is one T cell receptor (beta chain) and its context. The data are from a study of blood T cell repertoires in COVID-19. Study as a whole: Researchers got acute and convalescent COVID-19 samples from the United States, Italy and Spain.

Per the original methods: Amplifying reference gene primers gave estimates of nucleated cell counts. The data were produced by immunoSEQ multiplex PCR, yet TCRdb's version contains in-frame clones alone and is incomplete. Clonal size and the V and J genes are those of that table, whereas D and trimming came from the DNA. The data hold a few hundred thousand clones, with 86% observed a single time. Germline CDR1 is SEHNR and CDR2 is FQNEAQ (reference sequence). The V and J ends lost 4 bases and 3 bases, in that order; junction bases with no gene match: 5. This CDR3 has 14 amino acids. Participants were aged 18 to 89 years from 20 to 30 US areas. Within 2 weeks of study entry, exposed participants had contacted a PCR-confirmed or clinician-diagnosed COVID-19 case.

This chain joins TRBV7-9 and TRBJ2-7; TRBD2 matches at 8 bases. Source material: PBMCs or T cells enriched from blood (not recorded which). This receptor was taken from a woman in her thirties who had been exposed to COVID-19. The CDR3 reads CASSSERGHYEQYF. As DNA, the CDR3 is TGTGCCAGCAGCTCCGAGCGGGGGCACTACGAGCAGTACTTC.